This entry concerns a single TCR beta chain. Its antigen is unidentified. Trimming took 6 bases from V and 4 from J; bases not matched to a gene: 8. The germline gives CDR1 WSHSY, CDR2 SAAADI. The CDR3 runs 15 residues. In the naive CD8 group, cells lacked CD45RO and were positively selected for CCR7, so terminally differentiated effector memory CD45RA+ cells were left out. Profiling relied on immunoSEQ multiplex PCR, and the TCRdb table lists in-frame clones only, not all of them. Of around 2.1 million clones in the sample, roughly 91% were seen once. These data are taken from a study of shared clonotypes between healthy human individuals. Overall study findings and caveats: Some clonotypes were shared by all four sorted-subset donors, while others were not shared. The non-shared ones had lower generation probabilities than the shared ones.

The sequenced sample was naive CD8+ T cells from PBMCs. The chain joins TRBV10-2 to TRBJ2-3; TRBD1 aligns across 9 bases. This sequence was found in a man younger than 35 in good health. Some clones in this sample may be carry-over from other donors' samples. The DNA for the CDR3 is TGCGCCAGCAGCGTTTTCGGGACAGGGTCAGATACGCAGTATTTT. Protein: CASSVFGTGSDTQYF.